This T cell receptor (beta chain) was captured by sequencing in a study of CD4 and CD8 cells across lung adenocarcinoma regions. TCRdb re-called the PCR reads with MiXCR, one entry per CDR3 protein. The table records more than 9,500 distinct CDR3 sequences, about 50% of them present only once. On this clonotype: Germline is not matched at one junction end, which may reflect a read error.

The CDR3 totals 16 residues. CDR1 WNHNN and CDR2 SYGVQD come from the germline V gene (reference sequence). The chain joins TRBV10-1 to TRBJ2-3, with 8 bases lining up with TRBD2. The sequenced sample was CD8+ T cells from the margin of a lung tumor. The sequence came from a female donor with lung adenocarcinoma. The CD4 and CD8 labels of this study may be unreliable. CDR3 nucleotides: TGCGCCAGCAGCGATACGGGGCGGGGGGCCAAAGACATGCAGTACTTT. This encodes CASSDTGRGAKDMQYF.